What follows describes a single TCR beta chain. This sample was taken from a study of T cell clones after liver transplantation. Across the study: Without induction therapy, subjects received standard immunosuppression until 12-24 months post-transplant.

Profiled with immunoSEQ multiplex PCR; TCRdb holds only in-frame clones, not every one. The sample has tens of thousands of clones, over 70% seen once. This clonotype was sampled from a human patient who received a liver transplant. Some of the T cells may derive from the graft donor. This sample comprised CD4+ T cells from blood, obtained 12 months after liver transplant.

The CDR3, as DNA: TGTGCCAGCTCACCACGGACTAGCGGGAGCATGGCCTACGAGCAGTACTTC. It is translated as CASSPRTSGSMAYEQYF. The chain employs TRBV18 and TRBJ2-7, with TRBD2 matching over 13 bases. Germline V CDR1 and CDR2: KGHSH, LQKENI. Trimming removed 1 base from V and 2 bases from J; junction bases left unmatched: 5. The CDR3 extends over 17 amino acids.